Listed below are T cell receptor beta chains from one sample, sequenced in a study of blood T cell repertoires in COVID-19. Here immunoSEQ multiplex PCR was the method, and the copy in TCRdb shows in-frame clones only, minus some. The sample has 150,000 to 200,000 clones, 85% to 90% seen once. Sequencing used peripheral blood. These receptor sequences come from a woman aged 25 to 45 with active or convalescent COVID-19. The CDR3 runs from the conserved cysteine through the conserved F or W. A D gene is named only where the DNA matches it firmly. Clone size is given for some rows only: seen once, a few or many times, or a class if the clone is expanded.

D,J,size,V,CDR3,DNA
.,TRBJ2-6,.,TRBV27,CASSPERGSSGANVLTF,TGTGCCAGCAGTCCCGAACGGGGTTCCTCTGGGGCCAACGTCCTGACTTTC
.,TRBJ2-5,.,TRBV14,CASSQVTRETQYF,TGTGCCAGCAGCCAAGTTACGCGAGAGACCCAGTACTTC
.,TRBJ2-5,.,TRBV20-1,CSASRGRVETQYF,TGCAGTGCTAGTAGGGGGAGAGTTGAGACCCAGTACTTC
TRBD1,TRBJ1-1,few,TRBV11-3,CASSLEQGLEAFF,TGTGCCAGCAGCTTAGAACAGGGGCTTGAAGCTTTCTTT
TRBD1,TRBJ2-1,once,TRBV3-1/TRBV3-2,CASSQGVGRGQNEQFF,TGTGCCAGCAGCCAAGGAGTGGGCAGGGGGCAAAATGAGCAGTTCTTC
TRBD1,TRBJ2-5,.,TRBV3-1/TRBV3-2,CASSQGQGEAETQYF,TGTGCCAGCAGCCAAGGACAGGGGGAGGCGGAGACCCAGTACTTC
.,TRBJ2-1,.,TRBV18,CASSPPTRNEQFF,TGTGCCAGCTCACCACCTACTAGAAATGAGCAGTTCTTC
TRBD2,TRBJ2-2,.,TRBV6-2/TRBV6-3,CASSRLAVPNTGELFF,TGTGCCAGCAGCCGACTAGCGGTCCCGAACACCGGGGAGCTGTTTTTT
.,TRBJ1-2,once,TRBV6-5,CASSNRVEGYTF,TGTGCCAGCAGTAACAGGGTGGAGGGCTACACCTTC
.,TRBJ2-7,.,TRBV6-6,CASSLTQYEQYF,TGTGCCAGCAGCTTAACACAGTACGAGCAGTACTTC
TRBD2,TRBJ2-5,.,TRBV3-1/TRBV3-2,CASSWTSGGAGETQYF,TGTGCCAGCAGCTGGACTAGCGGGGGGGCCGGGGAGACCCAGTACTTC
TRBD1,TRBJ2-5,.,TRBV4-1,CASRPTGGSYQETQYF,TGCGCCAGCAGACCTACAGGGGGCTCGTACCAAGAGACCCAGTACTTC
TRBD1,TRBJ2-2,.,TRBV6-5,CASSTWTGGTGELFF,TGTGCCAGCAGTACCTGGACAGGGGGGACCGGGGAGCTGTTTTTT
TRBD2,TRBJ2-2,.,TRBV28,CASSLELAGGRGTGELFF,TGTGCCAGCAGTTTAGAACTAGCGGGAGGGCGAGGGACCGGGGAGCTGTTTTTT
TRBD1,TRBJ1-5,.,TRBV5-1,CASSPGQGRQPQHF,TGCGCCAGCAGCCCGGGACAGGGGCGTCAGCCCCAGCATTTT
.,TRBJ2-3,.,TRBV12-3/TRBV12-4,CASSFRADTQYF,TGTGCCAGCAGTTTTCGGGCAGATACGCAGTATTTT
.,TRBJ2-3,once,TRBV30,CAWSEYFARGDTQYF,TGTGCCTGGAGTGAGTACTTCGCCCGGGGGGATACGCAGTATTTT